One and the same sample provided the 21 T cell receptor beta chains below, sequenced in a study of tumor-infiltrating lymphocytes in localized non-small cell lung cancer. Sequencing was performed with immunoSEQ multiplex PCR; in TCRdb, only in-frame clones are kept and a portion is missing. The sample lists about 14,000 clones, 82% occurring once. Input material: lung tumor tissue. Every receptor here comes from a human donor with non-small cell lung cancer.

A few counts support this clone. The V call is TRBV7-9, the J call TRBJ2-2; 14 bases are a match to TRBD2. CDR1 is SEHNR and CDR2 is FQNEAQ in the germline V gene (reference sequence). V lost 5 bases and J lost 7; bases outside the gene matches: 12. The CDR3 loop spans 18 amino acids. In nucleotides, the CDR3 is TGTGCCAGCAGCCCCGGGACTAGCGGGAGCGAAAAGGTCGGGGAGCTGTTTTTT. Translation gives CASSPGTSGSEKVGELFF.

The chain combines TRBV30 with TRBJ1-5; D gene ambiguous. The germline V gene has CDR1 GTSNPN and CDR2 SVGIG (reference sequence). Trimming took 1 base from V and 3 from J, leaving 7 bases between them. The CDR3 is 13 residues long. The CDR3 bases are TGTGCCTGGAGTGAGTATTCCAATCAGCCCCAGCATTTT. Protein sequence: CAWSEYSNQPQHF.

The chain couples TRBV30 to TRBJ2-3; D might be TRBD2 (5 bases). CDR1 GTSNPN and CDR2 SVGIG come from the germline V gene (reference sequence). V shed 6 bases and J shed 1 base, with 14 bases lying between them. The CDR3 covers 14 residues. The CDR3 here is CACPREKGTDTQYF. CDR3 nucleotide sequence: TGTGCCTGCCCCCGGGAAAAGGGCACAGATACGCAGTATTTT. The complete variable domain, with remaining parts taken from reference TRBV30 and TRBJ2-3, reads SQTIHQWPATLVQPVGSPLSLECTVEGTSNPNLYWYRQAAGRGLQLLFYSVGIGQISSEVPQNLSASRPQDRQFILSSKKLLLSDSGFYLCACPREKGTDTQYFGPGTRLTVL.

The chain is built from TRBV4-2 and TRBJ2-1, with D perhaps matching TRBD2 (5 bases). V lost 4 bases to trimming and J lost 7 bases, with 8 bases between them. The CDR3 totals 12 residues. Germline CDR1 and CDR2: LGHNA and YNFKEQ. Written as DNA, the CDR3 is TGTGCCAGCAGCCCTAGCTATAATGAGCAGTTCTTC. Encoded protein: CASSPSYNEQFF.

This clone showed up just once. The V and J genes are TRBV13 and TRBJ1-1; TRBD1 might be the D (6 bases). Trimming removed 0 bases from V and 5 bases from J, with 7 bases in between. This CDR3 has 13 amino acids. CDR1 PRHDT and CDR2 FYEKMQ come from the germline V gene (reference sequence). The CDR3 nucleotides read TGTGCCAGCAGCTTAGGACAGGGAACTGAAGCTTTCTTT. Its protein product is CASSLGQGTEAFF.

The CDR3 loop reads CASGLLGAGNTIYF. Written as DNA, the CDR3 is TGTGCTAGTGGTTTGCTGGGAGCTGGAAACACCATATATTTT. The chain employs TRBV12-5 and TRBJ1-3; unclear D gene. CDR1 and CDR2 (germline): LGHNT, FRNRAP. The CDR3 runs to 14 residues. V was clipped by 2 bases and J by 2 bases, with 7 bases between them.

The V gene is TRBV5-1, the J gene TRBJ1-2, with D perhaps matching TRBD1 (5 bases). The CDR3 spans 15 residues. The germline V and J ends were trimmed by 2 bases and 6 bases, with 17 bases remaining between them. From germline, CDR1 is SGHRS and CDR2 YFSETQ. The chain's CDR3 is CASSLSPGESDGYTF. CDR3 bases: TGCGCCAGCAGCTTAAGTCCGGGGGAATCCGATGGCTACACCTTC. Looking up the rest from reference TRBV5-1 and TRBJ1-2 gives the full variable domain: KAGVTQTPRYLIKTRGQQVTLSCSPISGHRSVSWYQQTPGQGLQFLFEYFSETQRNKGNFPGRFSGRQFSNSRSEMNVSTLELGDSALYLCASSLSPGESDGYTFGSGTRLTVV.

This sequence joins TRBV7-8 and TRBJ2-5; 7 bases align to TRBD2. V was clipped by 2 bases and J by 2 bases; unmatched bases: 5. There are 15 residues in the CDR3. The germline CDR1 and CDR2 sequences are SGHVS and FQNEAQ. The CDR3 loop reads CASSLRLAVQETQYF. Written as DNA, the CDR3 is TGTGCCAGCAGCTTAAGGCTAGCGGTTCAAGAGACCCAGTACTTC.

The V call is TRBV30, the J call TRBJ1-4; 7 positions match TRBD1. Per germline, CDR1 GTSNPN and CDR2 SVGIG (reference sequence). Trimming took 4 bases from V and 8 from J; bases not matched to a gene: 4. The CDR3 totals 12 residues. CDR3: CAWTAQGEKLFF. DNA for the CDR3: TGTGCCTGGACCGCACAGGGGGAAAAACTGTTTTTT.

In its sample, this clone was seen once. The chain couples TRBV4-2 to TRBJ2-3; TRBD2 matches at 7 bases. Germline values: CDR1 LGHNA, CDR2 YNFKEQ. CDR3 length: 17 residues. V was clipped by 0 bases and J by 7 bases; unmatched bases: 13. The CDR3 coding sequence is TGTGCCAGCAGCCAAGACAGGACGGGGGGATCATCTCATACGCAGTATTTT. Amino acids: CASSQDRTGGSSHTQYF.

Only one count was recorded for this clone. The chain uses TRBV10-3 and TRBJ1-5, with 10 positions matching TRBD1. This CDR3 has 16 amino acids. V shed 0 bases, J shed 5 bases, and the junction held 4 bases outside the gene matches. CDR1 ENHRY and CDR2 SYGVKD come from the germline V gene. The CDR3 sequence is CAISESKGQGYQPQHF. The CDR3 nucleotides read TGTGCCATCAGTGAGTCGAAGGGACAGGGGTATCAGCCCCAGCATTTT.

This clone was seen only once. J is TRBJ2-3 and V is TRBV10-3, with D hard to call. This CDR3 is 13 amino acids long. Germline values: CDR1 ENHRY, CDR2 SYGVKD. Deletions cut 2 bases from V and 4 bases from J, with 7 bases between. This CDR3 is CAISETTADTQYF. DNA of the CDR3: TGTGCCATCAGTGAGACTACGGCAGATACGCAGTATTTT.

This clone appeared a single time. The chain has TRBV5-5 and TRBJ1-1; D ambiguous. Germline CDR1 reads SGHKS; CDR2 reads YYEKEE (reference sequence). The CDR3 covers 13 residues. Trimming took 4 bases from V and 3 from J, leaving 10 bases between them. CDR3 DNA: TGTGCCAGCAGCCCTGCCGGGGACACTGAAGCTTTCTTT. This codes for CASSPAGDTEAFF.

The genes are TRBV7-2 and TRBJ2-7, with 13 bases matching TRBD2. Trimming at V came to 3 bases and at J to 2 bases, leaving 1 base not matched to a gene. The CDR3 totals 15 residues. Per germline, CDR1 SGHTA and CDR2 FQGNSA. The CDR3 protein is CASSFTSGGAYEQYF. CDR3 nucleotides: TGTGCCAGCAGCTTCACTAGCGGGGGGGCCTACGAGCAGTACTTC.

The CDR3 region has the DNA TGTGCCAGTTCCGGGACAGGGGTCATAGAGACCCAGTACTTC. Protein sequence: CASSGTGVIETQYF. This chain uses TRBV2 with TRBJ2-5; TRBD1 agrees at 10 bases. The germline CDR1 and CDR2 sequences are SNHLY and FYNNEI. The CDR3 loop spans 14 amino acids. With V trimmed by 9 bases and J by 4 bases, 8 bases remained unmatched.

The rearrangement uses TRBV25-1 and TRBJ1-2, with D unresolved. The germline gives CDR1 MGHDK, CDR2 SYGVNS. The CDR3 covers 15 residues. V lost 4 bases, J lost 2 bases, and 14 bases lay in between. CDR3 sequence: CASSAIVGRNYGYTF. The DNA of the CDR3 is TGTGCCAGCAGTGCCATAGTGGGGAGGAACTATGGCTACACCTTC.

This clone is categorized as medium-sized. V gene TRBV6-5 combines with J gene TRBJ1-1; 7 bases fit TRBD1. With 0 bases clipped from V and 4 bases from J, the junction kept 5 bases outside the gene matches. This CDR3 comprises 15 residues. Germline assignment: CDR1 MNHEY and CDR2 SVGAGI. CDR3 sequence: CASSYSGTEPTEAFF. As DNA, the CDR3 is TGTGCCAGCAGTTACTCAGGGACAGAACCCACTGAAGCTTTCTTT.

This clone was seen a handful of times. This chain connects TRBV29-1 to TRBJ1-2; 7 nucleotides match TRBD1. The CDR3 runs to 13 residues. With 6 bases clipped from V and 4 bases from J, the junction kept 8 bases outside the gene matches. Per germline, CDR1 SQVTM and CDR2 ANQGSEA. The CDR3 sequence is CSVLNQGVYGYTF. In DNA form, the CDR3 reads TGCAGCGTCCTAAATCAGGGGGTCTATGGCTACACCTTC. The full variable domain, rest sourced from reference TRBV29-1 and TRBJ1-2, is SAVISQKPSRDICQRGTSLTIQCQVDSQVTMMFWYRQQPGQSLTLIATANQGSEATYESGFVIDKFPISRPNLTFSTLTVSNMSPEDSSIYLCSVLNQGVYGYTFGSGTRLTVV.

The V call is TRBV6-1, the J call TRBJ2-7; the D gene is possibly TRBD1 (5 bases). This CDR3 comprises 14 residues. Germline V lookup: CDR1 MNHNS, CDR2 SASEGT. Trimming took off 4 bases at V and 4 bases at J, with 14 bases between the two ends. CDR3 protein: CASSAGAEGYEQYF. In DNA form, the CDR3 reads TGTGCCAGCAGTGCTGGGGCAGAAGGATACGAGCAGTACTTC.

The chain links TRBV6-6 to TRBJ2-7; D ambiguous. Trimming removed 4 bases from V and 2 bases from J, with 9 bases in between. The CDR3 contains 13 residues. The germline V gene encodes CDR1 MNHNY and CDR2 SVGAGI (reference sequence). The CDR3 region has the DNA TGTGCCAGCAGTTTACCGACTCCCTACGAGCAGTACTTC. This gives the protein CASSLPTPYEQYF.

This chain joins TRBV5-7 and TRBJ2-7; D is undetermined. TRBV5-7 is treated as an ORF (open reading frame) with a function not yet certain. The CDR3 contains 16 residues. V gave up 4 bases and J gave up 4 bases, with 21 bases separating them. The CDR3 DNA sequence: TGTGCCAGCAGCCCCTACGAACTCTTCGGAAGGTACGAGCAGTACTTC. Its protein product is CASSPYELFGRYEQYF.